Listed here is a single T cell receptor beta chain. The antigen is undetermined. The sample belongs to a study of T cell responses to AZD1222 COVID-19 vaccine. Broader study findings: Spike regions recognized by vaccine-associated CD4 TCRs spanned the protein, led by 160-218 and 743-854. Spike-specific TCR depth and breadth grew after two AZD1222 doses. The reported proportion of spike-specific TCRs targeting unmutated variant regions was nearly half. Possibly, clonal diversity was underestimated; donors were largely white British and included more females.

The CDR3 loop spans 14 amino acids. V lost 0 bases, J lost 4 bases, and 9 bases lay in between. Germline V gives CDR1 MNHEY, CDR2 SMNVEV (reference sequence). Produced via immunoSEQ multiplex PCR; TCRdb's table is partial and in-frame only. Altogether fewer than 250,000 clones are present, about 92% being singletons, with the ten largest covering roughly 1%. The clonotype originates from an adult in good health. The gene calls are TRBV27 and TRBJ1-2; weak D call: TRBD1 (5 bases). Sequencing used peripheral blood, obtained on day 0 of MenACWY control vaccination. CDR3 nucleotides: TGTGCCAGCAGTTTATCGGCAGGGAGCTATGGCTACACCTTC. Translating it yields CASSLSAGSYGYTF.